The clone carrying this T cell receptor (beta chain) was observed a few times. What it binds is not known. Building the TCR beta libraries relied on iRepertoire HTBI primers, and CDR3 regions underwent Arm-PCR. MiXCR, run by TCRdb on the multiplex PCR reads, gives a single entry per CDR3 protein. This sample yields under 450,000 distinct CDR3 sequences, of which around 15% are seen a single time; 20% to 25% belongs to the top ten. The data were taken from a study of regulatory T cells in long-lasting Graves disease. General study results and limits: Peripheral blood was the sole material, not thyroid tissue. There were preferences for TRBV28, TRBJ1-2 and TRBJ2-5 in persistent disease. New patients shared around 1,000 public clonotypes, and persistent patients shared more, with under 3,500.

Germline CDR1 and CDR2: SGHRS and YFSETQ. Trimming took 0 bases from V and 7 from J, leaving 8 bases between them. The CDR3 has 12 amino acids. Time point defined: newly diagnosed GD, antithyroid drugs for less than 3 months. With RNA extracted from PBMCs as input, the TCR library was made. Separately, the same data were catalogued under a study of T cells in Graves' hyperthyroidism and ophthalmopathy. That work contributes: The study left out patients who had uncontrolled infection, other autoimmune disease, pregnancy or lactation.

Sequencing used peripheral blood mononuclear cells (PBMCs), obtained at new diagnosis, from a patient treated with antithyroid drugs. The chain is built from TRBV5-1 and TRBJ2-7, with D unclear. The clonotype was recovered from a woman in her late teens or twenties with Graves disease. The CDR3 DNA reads TGCGCCAGCAGCTTGGAGTCCGTGGAGCAGTACTTC. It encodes CASSLESVEQYF.